The rows below give T cell receptor beta chains drawn from one sample of a study of T cell responses to AZD1222 COVID-19 vaccine. TCRdb's table, derived via immunoSEQ multiplex PCR, lists solely in-frame clones and lacks some. The profile shows around 99,000 clones, around nine tenths of them singletons. The source was peripheral blood, collected 28 days after the second AZD1222 dose. Receptor source: an adult who received the AZD1222 COVID-19 vaccine. The CDR3 runs from the conserved cysteine through the conserved F or W. A D gene is named only where the DNA matches it firmly. A clone size is listed for some rows: how often the clone was seen (once, few, many), or a class if it is expanded.

>TRBJ2-1|-|TRBD1|TRBV18|15
CASSTQQGDYNEQFF
TGTGCCAGCTCAACACAACAGGGGGACTACAATGAGCAGTTCTTC
>TRBJ1-5|-|-|TRBV5-1|13
CASSLDKGQPQHF
TGCGCCAGCAGCTTGGACAAGGGTCAGCCCCAGCATTTT
>TRBJ2-2|once|TRBD1|TRBV6-5|13
CASSDRVTGELFF
TGTGCCAGCAGCGACAGGGTCACCGGGGAGCTGTTTTTT
>TRBJ1-6|-|-|TRBV5-4|14
CASSAWEKNSPLHF
TGTGCCAGCAGCGCCTGGGAGAAAAATTCACCCCTCCACTTT
>TRBJ2-1|once|-|TRBV14|13
CASSQTSGNEQFF
TGTGCCAGCAGCCAAACGAGTGGCAATGAGCAGTTCTTC
>TRBJ2-7|-|TRBD1|TRBV4-1|15
CASSQPGQGAYEQYF
TGCGCCAGCAGCCAGCCAGGACAGGGGGCTTACGAGCAGTACTTC
>TRBJ2-5|-|TRBD2|TRBV4-3|16
CASSAQGLAEEETQYF
TGCGCCAGCAGCGCACAAGGACTAGCGGAGGAAGAGACCCAGTACTTC
>TRBJ2-4|-|-|TRBV5-8|14
CARQIRGAKNIQYF
TGTGCCAGACAAATCAGGGGCGCCAAAAACATTCAGTACTTC
>TRBJ2-7|once|TRBD1|TRBV6-5|15
CASSNRDRGSYEQYF
TGTGCCAGCAGTAACCGGGACAGGGGAAGCTACGAGCAGTACTTC
>TRBJ2-7|-|TRBD1|TRBV7-8|14
CASSYGTGAYEQYF
TGTGCCAGCAGCTACGGGACAGGAGCATACGAGCAGTACTTC
>TRBJ1-6|few|-|TRBV6-6|17
CASSPMRGGGAGSPLHF
TGTGCCAGCAGTCCGATGCGGGGGGGAGGGGCTGGTTCACCCCTCCACTTT
>TRBJ2-1|-|TRBD1|TRBV12-3/TRBV12-4|13
CASRQGARNEQFF
TGTGCCAGCCGACAGGGGGCGCGGAATGAGCAGTTCTTC
>TRBJ2-7|once|-|TRBV2|11
CASGQTYEQYF
TGTGCCAGCGGACAGACCTACGAGCAGTACTTC
>TRBJ2-4|-|-|TRBV10-3|14
CAIRGRVGRNIQYF
TGTGCCATCCGGGGCAGGGTGGGGCGAAACATTCAGTACTTC
>TRBJ1-2|-|-|TRBV6-1|12
CASSDGQYSYTF
TGTGCCAGCAGTGATGGGCAGTATAGCTACACCTTC
>TRBJ1-1|-|-|TRBV7-2|14
CASSPQTLNTEAFF
TGTGCCAGCAGCCCCCAGACCCTGAACACTGAAGCTTTCTTT
>TRBJ1-2|-|-|TRBV29-1|15
CSVEGSSGVGYGYTF
TGCAGCGTTGAGGGTTCCTCGGGGGTAGGGTATGGCTACACCTTC
>TRBJ2-7|-|TRBD1|TRBV7-2|14
CASSFRTGAYEQYF
TGTGCCAGCAGCTTCAGGACAGGGGCTTACGAGCAGTACTTC
>TRBJ1-5|-|-|TRBV30|14
CAWSFPGVNQPQHF
TGTGCCTGGAGTTTCCCAGGGGTTAATCAGCCCCAGCATTTT
>TRBJ2-4|-|-|TRBV7-9|15
CASSLARAWGDIQYF
TGTGCCAGCAGCTTAGCGCGGGCTTGGGGGGACATTCAGTACTTC
>TRBJ2-1|once|TRBD2|TRBV10-1|16
CASSGGGVRSYNEQFF
TGCGCCAGCTCGGGAGGGGGGGTACGCTCCTACAATGAGCAGTTCTTC
>TRBJ2-7|-|TRBD1|TRBV4-3|13
CASSRDRGHEQYF
TGCGCCAGCAGCCGGGACAGGGGCCACGAGCAGTACTTC
>TRBJ1-1|-|-|TRBV25-1|14
CASSDPGMNTEAFF
TGTGCCAGCAGTGATCCGGGGATGAACACTGAAGCTTTCTTT
>TRBJ1-1|-|-|TRBV13|16
CASSLKGSRFGTEAFF
TGTGCCAGCAGCTTAAAAGGATCGAGGTTTGGCACTGAAGCTTTCTTT
>TRBJ1-2|-|-|TRBV27|13
CASSYHSDYGYTF
TGTGCCAGCAGTTACCATTCCGACTATGGCTACACCTTC
>TRBJ1-1|few|-|TRBV6-5|16
CASSYSPDSMNTEAFF
TGTGCCAGCAGTTACTCCCCGGACAGTATGAACACTGAAGCTTTCTTT
>TRBJ2-3|-|TRBD2|TRBV10-1|16
CASSMGTSGSTDTQYF
TGCGCCAGCAGCATGGGGACTAGCGGGAGTACAGATACGCAGTATTTT
>TRBJ1-5|-|-|TRBV4-1|14
CASSQGGSNQPQHF
TGCGCCAGCAGCCAAGGGGGTAGCAATCAGCCCCAGCATTTT
>TRBJ2-7|-|-|TRBV5-1|16
CASSLFGELTSYEQYF
TGCGCCAGCAGCTTGTTTGGGGAGCTTACTTCCTACGAGCAGTACTTC
>TRBJ2-1|-|TRBD2|TRBV4-3|18
CASSQEIILAGGSHEQFF
TGCGCCAGCAGCCAAGAAATCATACTAGCGGGAGGGAGCCATGAGCAGTTCTTC
>TRBJ2-7|-|TRBD2|TRBV20-1|16
CSASNSGSGTPYEQYF
TGCAGTGCTAGTAATAGCGGGAGTGGGACACCCTACGAGCAGTACTTC
>TRBJ1-1|-|-|TRBV6-5|16
CASSYSGTRLNTEAFF
TGTGCCAGCAGTTACTCGGGGACAAGGTTGAACACTGAAGCTTTCTTT
>TRBJ2-2|-|TRBD2|TRBV3-1/TRBV3-2|19
CASSQDMEVASGRDGELFF
TGTGCCAGCAGCCAAGATATGGAGGTGGCTAGCGGGAGGGACGGGGAGCTGTTTTTT
>TRBJ1-1|-|-|TRBV28|14
CASSPIGSNTEAFF
TGTGCCAGCAGCCCCATAGGTTCAAACACTGAAGCTTTCTTT
>TRBJ1-1|-|-|TRBV6-2/TRBV6-3|13
CASSYSPRGEAFF
TGTGCCAGCAGTTACTCGCCCAGGGGTGAAGCTTTCTTT
>TRBJ2-5|-|TRBD2|TRBV7-6|17
CASSLAIPSGFQETQYF
TGTGCCAGCAGCTTAGCGATACCTAGCGGGTTCCAAGAGACCCAGTACTTC
>TRBJ1-1|-|-|TRBV2|12
CATTPGDTEAFF
TGTGCCACCACGCCGGGGGACACTGAAGCTTTCTTT
>TRBJ2-1|once|-|TRBV5-4|14
CASSSPGRHNEQFF
TGTGCCAGCAGCTCACCGGGACGTCACAATGAGCAGTTCTTC
>TRBJ2-7|-|-|TRBV2|11
CASIRAYEQYF
TGTGCCAGCATCCGGGCCTACGAGCAGTACTTC
>TRBJ1-6|-|-|TRBV5-6|12
CASSGMGPPLHF
TGTGCCAGCAGCGGAATGGGACCACCCCTCCACTTT